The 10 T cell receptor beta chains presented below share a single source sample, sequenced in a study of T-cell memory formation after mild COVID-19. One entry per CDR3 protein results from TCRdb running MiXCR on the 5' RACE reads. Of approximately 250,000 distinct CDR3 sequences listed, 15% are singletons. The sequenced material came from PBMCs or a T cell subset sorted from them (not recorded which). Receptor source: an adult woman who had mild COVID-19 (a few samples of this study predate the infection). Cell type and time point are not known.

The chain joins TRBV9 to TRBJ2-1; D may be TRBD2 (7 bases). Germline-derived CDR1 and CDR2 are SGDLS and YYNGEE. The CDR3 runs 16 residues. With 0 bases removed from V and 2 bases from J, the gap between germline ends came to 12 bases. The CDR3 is CASSVVGGGTYNEQFF. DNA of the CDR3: TGTGCCAGCAGCGTAGTAGGGGGGGGAACCTACAATGAGCAGTTCTTC.

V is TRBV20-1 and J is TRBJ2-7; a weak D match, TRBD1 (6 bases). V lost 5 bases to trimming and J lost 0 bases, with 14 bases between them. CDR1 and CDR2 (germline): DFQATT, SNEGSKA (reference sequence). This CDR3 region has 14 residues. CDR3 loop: CSALDSLNSYEQYF. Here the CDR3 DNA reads TGCAGTGCTCTGGACAGCCTAAACTCCTACGAGCAGTACTTC.

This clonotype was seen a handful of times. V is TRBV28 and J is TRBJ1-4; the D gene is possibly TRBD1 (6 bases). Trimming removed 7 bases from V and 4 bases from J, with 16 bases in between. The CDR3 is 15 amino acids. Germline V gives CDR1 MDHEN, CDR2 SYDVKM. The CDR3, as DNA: TGTGCCAGCAATCCGGGGGCTTACTATAATGAAAAACTGTTTTTT. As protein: CASNPGAYYNEKLFF.

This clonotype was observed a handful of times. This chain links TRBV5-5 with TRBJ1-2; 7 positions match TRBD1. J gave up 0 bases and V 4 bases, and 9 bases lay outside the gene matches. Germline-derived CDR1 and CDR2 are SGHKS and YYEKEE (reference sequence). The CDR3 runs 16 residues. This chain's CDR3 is CASSRTQGWTNYGYTF. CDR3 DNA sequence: TGTGCCAGCAGCCGAACACAGGGGTGGACTAACTATGGCTACACCTTC.

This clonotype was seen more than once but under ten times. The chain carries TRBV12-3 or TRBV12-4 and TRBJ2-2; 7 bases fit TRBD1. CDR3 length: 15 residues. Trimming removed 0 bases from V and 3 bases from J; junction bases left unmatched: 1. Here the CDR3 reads CASSLAGTDTGELFF. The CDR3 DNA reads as TGTGCCAGCAGTTTAGCCGGGACAGACACCGGGGAGCTGTTTTTT.

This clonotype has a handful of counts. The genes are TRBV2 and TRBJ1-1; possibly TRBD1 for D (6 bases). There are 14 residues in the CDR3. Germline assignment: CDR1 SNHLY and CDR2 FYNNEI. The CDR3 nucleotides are TGTGCTATCTCGGATAGACAGGCGGACACTGAAGCTTTCTTT. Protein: CAISDRQADTEAFF. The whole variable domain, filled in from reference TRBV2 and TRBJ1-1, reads EPEVTQTPSHQVTQMGQEVILRCVPISNHLYFYWYRQILGQKVEFLVSFYNNEISEKSEIFDDQFSVERPDGSNFTLKIRSTKLEDSAMYFCAISDRQADTEAFFGQGTRLTVV.

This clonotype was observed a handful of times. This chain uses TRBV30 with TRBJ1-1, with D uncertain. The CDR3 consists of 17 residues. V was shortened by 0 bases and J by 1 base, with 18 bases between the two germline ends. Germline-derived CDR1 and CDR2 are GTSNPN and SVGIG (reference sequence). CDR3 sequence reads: CAWSVLTWSKRNTEAFF. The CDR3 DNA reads TGTGCCTGGAGTGTACTAACATGGAGCAAAAGGAACACTGAAGCTTTCTTT. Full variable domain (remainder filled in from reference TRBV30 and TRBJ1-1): SQTIHQWPATLVQPVGSPLSLECTVEGTSNPNLYWYRQAAGRGLQLLFYSVGIGQISSEVPQNLSASRPQDRQFILSSKKLLLSDSGFYLCAWSVLTWSKRNTEAFFGQGTRLTVV.

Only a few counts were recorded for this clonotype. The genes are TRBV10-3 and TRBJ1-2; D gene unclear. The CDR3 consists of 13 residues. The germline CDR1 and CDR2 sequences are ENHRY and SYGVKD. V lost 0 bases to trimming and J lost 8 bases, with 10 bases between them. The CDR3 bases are TGTGCCATCAGTGAGTCGAGTGGGCTCGGCTACACCTTC. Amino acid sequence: CAISESSGLGYTF.

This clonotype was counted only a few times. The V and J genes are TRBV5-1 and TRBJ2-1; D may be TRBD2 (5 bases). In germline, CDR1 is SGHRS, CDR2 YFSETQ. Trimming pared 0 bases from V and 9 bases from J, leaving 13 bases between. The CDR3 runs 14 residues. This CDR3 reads CASSLVGSEGEQFF. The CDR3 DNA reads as TGCGCCAGCAGCTTGGTTGGTAGCGAAGGTGAGCAGTTCTTC.

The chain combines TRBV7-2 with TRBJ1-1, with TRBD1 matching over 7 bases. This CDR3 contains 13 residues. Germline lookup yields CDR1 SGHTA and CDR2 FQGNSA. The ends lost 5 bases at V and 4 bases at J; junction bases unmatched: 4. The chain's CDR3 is CASSLGTATEAFF. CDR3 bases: TGTGCCAGCAGCCTCGGGACAGCCACTGAAGCTTTCTTT.